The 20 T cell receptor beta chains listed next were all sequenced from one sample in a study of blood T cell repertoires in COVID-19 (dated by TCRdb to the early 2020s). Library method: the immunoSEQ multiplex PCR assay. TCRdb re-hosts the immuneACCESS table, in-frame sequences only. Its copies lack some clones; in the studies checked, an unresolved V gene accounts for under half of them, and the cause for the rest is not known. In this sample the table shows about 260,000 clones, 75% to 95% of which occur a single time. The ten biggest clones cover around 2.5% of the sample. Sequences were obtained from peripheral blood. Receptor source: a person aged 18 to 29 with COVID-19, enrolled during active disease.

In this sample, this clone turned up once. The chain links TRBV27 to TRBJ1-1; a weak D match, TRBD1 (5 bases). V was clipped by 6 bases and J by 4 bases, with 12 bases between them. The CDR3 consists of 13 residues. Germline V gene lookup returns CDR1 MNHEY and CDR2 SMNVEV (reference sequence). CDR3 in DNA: TGTGCCAGCAGAATTACCGGGGGCACTGAAGCTTTCTTT. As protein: CASRITGGTEAFF.

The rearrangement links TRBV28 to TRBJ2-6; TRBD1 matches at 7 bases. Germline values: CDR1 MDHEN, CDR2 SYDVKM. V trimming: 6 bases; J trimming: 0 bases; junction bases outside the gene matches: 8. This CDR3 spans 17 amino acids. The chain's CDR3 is CASSQPGQSSGANVLTF. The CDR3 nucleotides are TGTGCCAGCAGCCAACCGGGACAGAGCTCTGGGGCCAACGTCCTGACTTTC.

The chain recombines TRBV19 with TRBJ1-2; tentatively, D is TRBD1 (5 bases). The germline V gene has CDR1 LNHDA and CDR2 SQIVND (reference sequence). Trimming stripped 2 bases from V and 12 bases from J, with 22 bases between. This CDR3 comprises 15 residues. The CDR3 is CASSIYPESPTGDTF. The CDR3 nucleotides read TGTGCCAGTAGTATATATCCAGAGTCCCCAACGGGGGACACCTTC.

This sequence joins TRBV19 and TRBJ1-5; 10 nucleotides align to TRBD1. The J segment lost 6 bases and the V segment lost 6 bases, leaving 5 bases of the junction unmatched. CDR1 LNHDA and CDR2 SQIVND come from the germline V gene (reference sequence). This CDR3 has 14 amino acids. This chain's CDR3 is CASSPDRGSQPQHF. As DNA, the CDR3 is TGTGCCAGTAGCCCGGACAGGGGGAGTCAGCCCCAGCATTTT. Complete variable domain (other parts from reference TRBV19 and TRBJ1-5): DGGITQSPKYLFRKEGQNVTLSCEQNLNHDAMYWYRQDPGQGLRLIYYSQIVNDFQKGDIAEGYSVSREKKESFPLTVTSAQKNPTAFYLCASSPDRGSQPQHFGDGTRLSIL.

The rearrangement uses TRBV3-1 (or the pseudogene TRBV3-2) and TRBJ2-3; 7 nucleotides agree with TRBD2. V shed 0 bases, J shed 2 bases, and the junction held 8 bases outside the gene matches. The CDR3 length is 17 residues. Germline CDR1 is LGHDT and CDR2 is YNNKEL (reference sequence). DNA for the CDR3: TGTGCCAGCAGCCAAGAGGACGGGAGGTCCGTCACAGATACGCAGTATTTT. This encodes CASSQEDGRSVTDTQYF.

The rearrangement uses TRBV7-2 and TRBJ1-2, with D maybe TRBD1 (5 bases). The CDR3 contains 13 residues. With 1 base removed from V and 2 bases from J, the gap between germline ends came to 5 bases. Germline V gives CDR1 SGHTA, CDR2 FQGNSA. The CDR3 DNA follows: TGTGCCAGCAGCTTAGGACAGAACTATGGCTACACCTTC. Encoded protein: CASSLGQNYGYTF.

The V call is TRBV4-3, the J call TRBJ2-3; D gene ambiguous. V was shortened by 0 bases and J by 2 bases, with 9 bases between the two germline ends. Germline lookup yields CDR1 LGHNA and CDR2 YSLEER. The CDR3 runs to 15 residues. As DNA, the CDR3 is TGCGCCAGCAGCCAAGAACCCAGGATCACAGATACGCAGTATTTT. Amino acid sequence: CASSQEPRITDTQYF.

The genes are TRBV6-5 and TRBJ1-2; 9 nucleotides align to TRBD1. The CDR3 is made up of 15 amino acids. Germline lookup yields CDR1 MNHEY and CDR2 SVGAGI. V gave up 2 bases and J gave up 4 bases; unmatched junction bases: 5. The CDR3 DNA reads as TGTGCCAGCAGTTACGCGGACAGGGGCGGCTATGGCTACACCTTC. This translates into CASSYADRGGYGYTF.

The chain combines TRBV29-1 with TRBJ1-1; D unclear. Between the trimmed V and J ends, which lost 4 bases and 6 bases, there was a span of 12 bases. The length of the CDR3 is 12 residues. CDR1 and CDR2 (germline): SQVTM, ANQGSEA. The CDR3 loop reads CSVVPGKAEAFF. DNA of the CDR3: TGCAGCGTTGTACCGGGGAAGGCTGAAGCTTTCTTT.

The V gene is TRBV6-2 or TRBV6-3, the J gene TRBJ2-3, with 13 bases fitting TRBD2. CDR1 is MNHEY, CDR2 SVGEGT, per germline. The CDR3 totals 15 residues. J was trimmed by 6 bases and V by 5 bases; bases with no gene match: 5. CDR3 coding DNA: TGTGCCAGCAGTCAGACTAGCGGGAGGTGGGATACGCAGTATTTT. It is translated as CASSQTSGRWDTQYF.

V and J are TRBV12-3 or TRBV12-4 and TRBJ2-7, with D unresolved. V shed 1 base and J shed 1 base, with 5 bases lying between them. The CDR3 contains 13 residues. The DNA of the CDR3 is TGTGCCAGCAGTTTAGACTCATCCTACGAGCAGTACTTC. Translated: CASSLDSSYEQYF.

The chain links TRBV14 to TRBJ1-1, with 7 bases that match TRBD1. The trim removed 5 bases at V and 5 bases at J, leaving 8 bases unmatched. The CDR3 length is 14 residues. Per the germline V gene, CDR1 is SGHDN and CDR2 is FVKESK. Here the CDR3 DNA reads TGTGCCAGCAGCTCAACAGGGGCGGCGACTGAAGCTTTCTTT. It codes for CASSSTGAATEAFF.

DNA of the CDR3: TGTGCCAGCTCACCACCGGGGCAGCTAAACTTCTATGGCTACACCTTC. This codes for CASSPPGQLNFYGYTF. The chain has TRBV18 and TRBJ1-2; the D gene is possibly TRBD1 (5 bases). The CDR3 runs to 16 residues. Trimming left V 0 bases short and J 4 bases short, with 15 bases between. Germline-derived CDR1 and CDR2 are KGHSH and LQKENI.

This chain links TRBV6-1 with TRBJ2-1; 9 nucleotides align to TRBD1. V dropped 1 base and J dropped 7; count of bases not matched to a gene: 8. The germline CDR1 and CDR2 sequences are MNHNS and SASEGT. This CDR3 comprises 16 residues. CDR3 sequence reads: CASSEGFWTGVNEQFF. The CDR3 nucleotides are TGTGCCAGCAGTGAAGGTTTTTGGACAGGGGTTAATGAGCAGTTCTTC.

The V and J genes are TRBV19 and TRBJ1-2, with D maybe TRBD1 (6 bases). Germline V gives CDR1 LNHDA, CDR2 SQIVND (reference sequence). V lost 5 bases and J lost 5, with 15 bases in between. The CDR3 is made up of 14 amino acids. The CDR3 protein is CASSPQGQGYGYTF. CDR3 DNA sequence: TGTGCCAGTAGTCCCCAGGGGCAGGGATATGGCTACACCTTC.

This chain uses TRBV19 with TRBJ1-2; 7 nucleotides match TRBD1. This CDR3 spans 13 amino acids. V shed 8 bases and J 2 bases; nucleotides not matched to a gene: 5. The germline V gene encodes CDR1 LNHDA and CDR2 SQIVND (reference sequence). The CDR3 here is CASAETGNYGYTF. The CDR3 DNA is TGTGCCAGTGCCGAGACAGGGAACTATGGCTACACCTTC.

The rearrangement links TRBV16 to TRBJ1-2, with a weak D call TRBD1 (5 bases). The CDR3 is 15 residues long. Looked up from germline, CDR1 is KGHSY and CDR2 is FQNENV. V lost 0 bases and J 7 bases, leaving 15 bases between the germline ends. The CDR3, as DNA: TGTGCCAGCAGCCAATCTTACGGACAAACAACTGGCTACACCTTC. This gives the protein CASSQSYGQTTGYTF.

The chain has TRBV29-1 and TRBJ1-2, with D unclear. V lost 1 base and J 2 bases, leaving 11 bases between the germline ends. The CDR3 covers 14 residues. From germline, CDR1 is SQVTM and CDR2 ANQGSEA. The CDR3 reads CSVEVRGDNYGYTF. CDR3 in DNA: TGCAGCGTTGAAGTTCGAGGAGACAACTATGGCTACACCTTC.

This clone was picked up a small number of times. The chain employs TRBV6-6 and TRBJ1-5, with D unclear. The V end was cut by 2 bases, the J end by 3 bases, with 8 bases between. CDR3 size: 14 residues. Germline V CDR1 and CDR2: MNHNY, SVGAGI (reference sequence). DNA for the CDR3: TGTGCCAGCAGTTACGCGGAAGACAATCAGCCCCAGCATTTT. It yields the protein CASSYAEDNQPQHF.

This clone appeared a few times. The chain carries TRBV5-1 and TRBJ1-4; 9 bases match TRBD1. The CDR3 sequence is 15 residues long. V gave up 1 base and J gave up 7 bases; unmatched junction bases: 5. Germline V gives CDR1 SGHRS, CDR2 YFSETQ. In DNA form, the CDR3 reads TGCGCCAGCAGCTTGACCGGGACAGGGAGTGAAAAACTGTTTTTT. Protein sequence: CASSLTGTGSEKLFF. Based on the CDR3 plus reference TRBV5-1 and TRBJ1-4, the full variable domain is KAGVTQTPRYLIKTRGQQVTLSCSPISGHRSVSWYQQTPGQGLQFLFEYFSETQRNKGNFPGRFSGRQFSNSRSEMNVSTLELGDSALYLCASSLTGTGSEKLFFGSGTQLSVL.